Sequencing of this T cell receptor beta chain was carried out in a study of blood T cell repertoires in COVID-19. Study overall: Sources were T cells, B-cell-depleted T cells, or PBMCs; the material itself was cDNA or gDNA.

This CDR3 spans 15 amino acids. V was clipped by 5 bases and J by 5 bases; unmatched bases: 9. The V gene's germline CDR1 is LNHNV and CDR2 YYDKDF (reference sequence). Authors' methods: Reference gene primer amplification gave nucleated cell count estimates. This table comes from immunoSEQ multiplex PCR, and its TCRdb copy is limited to in-frame clones, with some not included. Clone size and the V and J calls come from that table; the DNA yielded D and trimming. This sample has 150,000 to 200,000 clones, with roughly 90% found just once. The rearrangement uses TRBV15 and TRBJ2-1; 7 bases match TRBD2. The sequencing sample was made of peripheral blood. The sequence came from a man in his sixties with acute or convalescent COVID-19. The CDR3 reads CATSGGGLVNNEQFF. CDR3 coding DNA: TGTGCCACCAGCGGGGGGGGTTTAGTGAACAATGAGCAGTTCTTC. The entire variable domain, with the rest obtained from reference TRBV15 and TRBJ2-1, is as follows: DAMVIQNPRYQVTQFGKPVTLSCSQTLNHNVMYWYQQKSSQAPKLLFHYYDKDFNNEADTPDNFQSRRPNTSFCFLDIRSPGLGDTAMYLCATSGGGLVNNEQFFGPGTRLTVL.